This section outlines one T cell receptor beta chain sequence together with its context. Seattle's cohort entered during active infection and was followed longitudinally. The germline gives CDR1 LGHNA, CDR2 YSLEER. There are 15 residues in the CDR3. J lost 5 bases, V lost 0 bases, and 6 bases had no gene match. This sample is part of a study of blood T cell repertoires in COVID-19. Study-wide background: The United States, Italy and Spain were the sources of the acute and convalescent COVID-19 samples. Sample material is recorded as cDNA or gDNA derived from T cells, B-cell-depleted T cells, or PBMCs.

Authors' data handling: Cell counts per sample came from amplifying reference gene primers. Assay: immunoSEQ multiplex PCR; the TCRdb copy retains only in-frame clones and omits some. V and J calls and clone size come straight from that table; D and trimming were deduced from the DNA. Among fewer than 450,000 clones, approximately 91% were seen once, and the ten largest hold approximately 7.3%. Input material: peripheral blood. V usage is TRBV4-3 and J usage is TRBJ2-7; the match to TRBD1 covers 8 bases. This clonotype was sampled from a woman in her sixties or seventies with COVID-19, enrolled during active disease. In nucleotides, the CDR3 is TGCGCCAGCAGCCAAGATTTCGTGGACAGGGACGAGCAGTACTTC. This codes for CASSQDFVDRDEQYF.